This T cell receptor beta chain was identified in a study of PD-1 and CTLA-4 blockade in melanoma. Method: immunoSEQ multiplex PCR; TCRdb's copy keeps in-frame clones and lacks some. The table records 8,500 to 13,000 clones, approximately 80% of them present only once. Trimming cost V 4 bases and J 5 bases, with 18 bases left between them. The germline CDR1 and CDR2 sequences are SGHDT and YYEEEE. This CDR3 has 15 residues. V is TRBV5-6 and J is TRBJ2-5, with D perhaps being TRBD1 or TRBD2 (5 bases each). This specimen was CD8+ T cells from peripheral blood, taken from a patient given anti-PD-1 treatment. The TCR was taken from a human donor with melanoma. CDR3 residues: CASSPGTGKWETQYF. CDR3 in DNA: TGTGCCAGCAGCCCTGGGACGGGAAAATGGGAGACCCAGTACTTC.